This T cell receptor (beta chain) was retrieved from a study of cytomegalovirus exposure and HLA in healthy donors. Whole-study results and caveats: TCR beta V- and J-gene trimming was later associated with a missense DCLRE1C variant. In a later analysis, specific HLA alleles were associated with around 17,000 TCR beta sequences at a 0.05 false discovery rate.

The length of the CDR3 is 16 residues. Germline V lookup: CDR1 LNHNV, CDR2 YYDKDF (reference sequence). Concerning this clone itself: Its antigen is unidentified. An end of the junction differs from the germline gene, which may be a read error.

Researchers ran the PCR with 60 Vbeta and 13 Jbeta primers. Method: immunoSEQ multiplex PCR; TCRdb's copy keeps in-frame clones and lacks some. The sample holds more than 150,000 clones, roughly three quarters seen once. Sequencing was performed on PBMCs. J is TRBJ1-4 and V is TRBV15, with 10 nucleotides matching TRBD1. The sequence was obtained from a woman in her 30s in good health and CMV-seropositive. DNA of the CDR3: TGTGCCACCAGCGGAGAACGGACAGGGGGTTTAGAAAAACTGTTTTTT. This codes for CATSGERTGGLEKLFF.